The clone carrying this TCR beta chain was found a few times. Its antigen is as yet unknown. This CDR3 region has 15 residues. Germline V lookup: CDR1 MNHEY, CDR2 SVGEGT. Between the trimmed V and J ends, which lost 5 bases and 2 bases, there was a span of 10 bases. Sample donors were healthy Caucasian individuals that came from Russia, aged roughly 6 to 95. Staff drew roughly 10 milliliters of peripheral blood from each donor. This specimen belongs to a study of blood T cells in healthy people across ages. Points from the study as a whole: Per million T cells, TCR beta diversity dropped roughly linearly as age increased.

PCR was performed a second time for about 6 to 11 cycles using a sample-barcoded 5' primer and a J-beta primer mix. TCRdb redid the calling of the 5' RACE reads with MiXCR, one entry per CDR3 protein. Here the sample spans about 1.1 million distinct CDR3 sequences, 30% to 40% being singletons. The sample was blood. The rearrangement links TRBV6-2 or TRBV6-3 to TRBJ2-6, with D maybe TRBD1 (6 bases). This receptor was identified in a man younger than 35 in good health. The CDR3 sequence: CASSRTATGANVLTF. The CDR3 region has the DNA TGTGCCAGCAGTAGGACAGCAACTGGGGCCAACGTCCTGACTTTC.